This TCR beta chain was identified during a study of blood T cell repertoires in COVID-19. Across the study: Sources were T cells, B-cell-depleted T cells, or PBMCs; the material itself was cDNA or gDNA.

Original processing notes: Reference gene primer amplification gave estimated nucleated cell counts. Sequencing was performed with immunoSEQ multiplex PCR; in TCRdb, only in-frame clones are kept and a portion is missing. Clone size and V and J calls were adopted from that table, with D and trimming inferred from the DNA. The data show 350,000 to 400,000 clones, with approximately 90% seen just once and about 0.78% held by the top ten. Cohorts were determined from participant-reported clinical history. A COVID-19 case was met by exposed participants within 2 weeks before study entry. CDR1 is SEHNR and CDR2 is FQNEAQ in the germline V gene (reference sequence). The V segment lost 6 bases and the J segment 5 bases; nucleotides outside the gene matches: 9. The CDR3 runs 16 residues.

The sample comprised PBMCs or T cells enriched from blood (not recorded which). The TCR sequence derives from a woman aged 35 to 49 who had been exposed to COVID-19. V is TRBV7-9 and J is TRBJ2-3; 12 bases line up with TRBD2. The CDR3 bases are TGTGCCAGCAGGCCCGGGACTAGCGGGTATCAAGATACGCAGTATTTT. Amino acid sequence: CASRPGTSGYQDTQYF.